This entry lists 25 T cell receptor beta chains sequenced from one sample in a study of control samples from healthy donors and cancer patients. Profiling relied on immunoSEQ multiplex PCR, and the TCRdb table lists in-frame clones only, not all of them. The sample consists of approximately 110,000 clones, roughly 90% of them appearing once. The sequencing input was blood. The receptors originated from a woman in her late teens or twenties in good health.

The rearrangement joins TRBV5-1 to TRBJ2-3, with 10 bases matching TRBD2. In germline, CDR1 is SGHRS, CDR2 YFSETQ. There are 15 residues in the CDR3. V was pared by 0 bases and J by 3 bases, with 1 base of the junction left unmatched. The CDR3 nucleotides read TGCGCCAGCAGCTTGGTAGCGGGGGGAACAGATACGCAGTATTTT. Residues: CASSLVAGGTDTQYF.

The rearrangement uses TRBV28 and TRBJ2-1; D is unclear. Germline V gene data show CDR1 as MDHEN and CDR2 as SYDVKM. The CDR3 sequence is 11 residues long. V was trimmed by 4 bases and J by 9 bases, leaving 7 bases between them. This CDR3 reads CASSWAAEQFF. CDR3 coding DNA: TGTGCCAGCAGTTGGGCCGCTGAGCAGTTCTTC.

This clone has just one count. The V and J genes are TRBV11-3 and TRBJ2-1; D not resolved. Germline values: CDR1 SGHNT, CDR2 YENEEA. This CDR3 contains 12 residues. The V end lost 0 bases, the J end lost 5 bases, and 2 bases lay between the germline ends. CDR3 DNA: TGTGCCAGCAGCTTAGAAGACAATGAGCAGTTCTTC. It translates to CASSLEDNEQFF.

This clone appeared once. This chain links TRBV7-9 with TRBJ1-3; D gene uncertain. The V gene lost 5 bases and the J gene lost 2 bases, with 25 bases spanning the gap. Per germline, CDR1 SEHNR and CDR2 FQNEAQ (reference sequence). The CDR3 is made up of 19 amino acids. The CDR3 is CASSPAKSETNTTGNTIYF. The CDR3 nucleotides read TGTGCCAGCAGCCCCGCGAAGAGCGAGACAAATACGACTGGAAACACCATATATTTT.

J is TRBJ1-2 and V is TRBV15; no clear D gene. V was pared by 1 base and J by 1 base, with 4 bases between. CDR3 length: 13 amino acids. Germline-derived CDR1 and CDR2 are LNHNV and YYDKDF (reference sequence). Here the CDR3 reads CATSRAVNYGYTF. The CDR3 region has the DNA TGTGCCACCAGCAGAGCAGTTAACTATGGCTACACCTTC.

The chain joins TRBV19 to TRBJ2-7; the match to TRBD2 covers 12 bases. The J segment lost 2 bases and the V segment lost 6 bases, leaving 8 bases of the junction unmatched. CDR3 length: 16 residues. CDR1 and CDR2 from the germline V gene are LNHDA and SQIVND (reference sequence). The CDR3 is CASSKPTSGGTYEQYF. The CDR3 DNA follows: TGTGCCAGTAGCAAACCGACTAGCGGGGGAACCTACGAGCAGTACTTC.

This rearrangement joins TRBV7-6 to TRBJ2-1, with D perhaps TRBD2 (6 bases). Trimming cost V 2 bases and J 5 bases, with 16 bases left between them. CDR3 length equals 16 residues. From germline, CDR1 is SGHVS and CDR2 FNYEAQ. The CDR3: CASSLPIGRSNNEQFF. DNA of the CDR3: TGTGCCAGCAGCTTACCGATCGGGAGATCTAACAATGAGCAGTTCTTC. Based on the CDR3 plus reference TRBV7-6 and TRBJ2-1, the full variable domain is GAGVSQSPRYKVTKRGQDVALRCDPISGHVSLYWYRQALGQGPEFLTYFNYEAQQDKSGLPNDRFSAERPEGSISTLTIQRTEQRDSAMYRCASSLPIGRSNNEQFFGPGTRLTVL.

The chain carries TRBV7-6 and TRBJ2-3; tentative D call: TRBD2 (6 bases). V was cut by 5 bases and J by 2 bases, with 11 bases left in between. The CDR3 consists of 14 residues. Germline values: CDR1 SGHVS, CDR2 FNYEAQ. CDR3 DNA sequence: TGTGCCAGCAGCATTGGGGGGATCACAGATACGCAGTATTTT. The encoded protein is CASSIGGITDTQYF.

The rearrangement links TRBV4-2 to TRBJ1-2, with D hard to call. Between the trimmed V and J ends, which lost 1 base and 6 bases, there was a span of 15 bases. Germline loops: CDR1 LGHNA, CDR2 YNFKEQ. The CDR3 has 15 amino acids. The CDR3 DNA reads as TGTGCCAGCAGCCAAGGGCTACCCGAGGCGGATGGCTACACCTTC. Translated: CASSQGLPEADGYTF.

The chain has TRBV27 and TRBJ2-5, with TRBD2 as a possible D gene (5 bases). CDR3 length equals 14 residues. The germline CDR1 and CDR2 sequences are MNHEY and SMNVEV (reference sequence). V lost 2 bases and J 3 bases, leaving 10 bases between the germline ends. The CDR3 DNA reads as TGTGCCAGCAGTTTAGGGAGAGGCGAAGAGACCCAGTACTTC. Protein product: CASSLGRGEETQYF.

The chain employs TRBV30 and TRBJ1-1, with D uncertain. Germline V gene lookup returns CDR1 GTSNPN and CDR2 SVGIG (reference sequence). V shed 2 bases and J shed 8 bases, with 12 bases lying between them. This CDR3 region has 12 residues. The CDR3: CAWSPRAIEAFF. CDR3 coding DNA: TGTGCCTGGAGTCCACGGGCGATCGAAGCTTTCTTT. Full variable domain (outside the CDR3, taken from reference TRBV30 and TRBJ1-1): SQTIHQWPATLVQPVGSPLSLECTVEGTSNPNLYWYRQAAGRGLQLLFYSVGIGQISSEVPQNLSASRPQDRQFILSSKKLLLSDSGFYLCAWSPRAIEAFFGQGTRLTVV.

The J gene is TRBJ2-7, the V gene TRBV3-1 (or the pseudogene TRBV3-2); 7 bases match TRBD2. The CDR3 length is 14 residues. Losses at the gene ends were 4 bases for V and 3 bases for J; bases not matched to a gene: 6. Per germline, CDR1 LGHDT and CDR2 YNNKEL (reference sequence). As DNA, the CDR3 is TGTGCCAGCAGCCGAGGACTAGGGGTCTACGAGCAGTACTTC. Its protein product is CASSRGLGVYEQYF.

The rearrangement uses TRBV28 and TRBJ2-7; the match to TRBD2 covers 8 bases. The CDR3 has 15 amino acids. The germline V gene encodes CDR1 MDHEN and CDR2 SYDVKM. Trimming cost V 6 bases and J 2 bases; bases outside gene matches: 9. CDR3 nucleotide sequence: TGTGCCAGCAGGGGACCGGGACTAGGGACCTACGAGCAGTACTTC. It yields the protein CASRGPGLGTYEQYF.

V gene TRBV2 combines with J gene TRBJ1-5, with D unresolved. Germline assignment: CDR1 SNHLY and CDR2 FYNNEI. The V gene lost 9 bases and the J gene lost 5 bases, with 17 bases spanning the gap. This CDR3 comprises 14 residues. This CDR3 is CARGGLSTDQPQHF. The CDR3 nucleotides are TGTGCCAGGGGCGGTCTGAGTACCGATCAGCCCCAGCATTTT. Supplemented by reference TRBV2 and TRBJ1-5, the full variable domain reads EPEVTQTPSHQVTQMGQEVILRCVPISNHLYFYWYRQILGQKVEFLVSFYNNEISEKSEIFDDQFSVERPDGSNFTLKIRSTKLEDSAMYFCARGGLSTDQPQHFGDGTRLSIL.

The V gene is TRBV20-1, the J gene TRBJ2-1; 8 nucleotides line up with TRBD2. CDR1 is DFQATT and CDR2 is SNEGSKA in the germline V gene (reference sequence). This CDR3 is 15 amino acids long. V was pared by 3 bases and J by 0 bases, with 4 bases of the junction left unmatched. The CDR3 region is CSASKRGRSYNEQFF. CDR3 DNA sequence: TGCAGTGCTAGTAAGCGGGGGCGCTCCTACAATGAGCAGTTCTTC.

The V and J genes are TRBV18 and TRBJ1-5; D uncertain. The CDR3 consists of 14 residues. V was clipped by 2 bases and J by 0 bases, with 5 bases between them. CDR1 and CDR2 from the germline V gene are KGHSH and LQKENI. The CDR3 DNA follows: TGTGCCAGCTCACCATACCGTAGCAATCAGCCCCAGCATTTT. It specifies CASSPYRSNQPQHF.

This clone has a single count. CDR3 sequence: CSASWGETTNEKLFF. The CDR3 nucleotides are TGCAGTGCTAGTTGGGGAGAGACAACTAATGAAAAACTGTTTTTT. V usage is TRBV20-1 and J usage is TRBJ1-4; D uncertain. Germline CDR1 DFQATT, CDR2 SNEGSKA (reference sequence). CDR3 length equals 15 residues. With 3 bases removed from V and 0 bases from J, the gap between germline ends came to 11 bases.

V gene TRBV7-2 combines with J gene TRBJ2-4; TRBD1 matches 8 bases. The length of the CDR3 is 15 residues. Losses at the gene ends were 5 bases for V and 5 bases for J; bases not matched to a gene: 8. Germline lookup yields CDR1 SGHTA and CDR2 FQGNSA. CDR3 DNA sequence: TGTGCCAGCAGCCCAGGGGGCGCTCCGCAAAACATTCAGTACTTC. The encoded protein is CASSPGGAPQNIQYF.

The chain links TRBV5-6 to TRBJ2-1, with 8 bases aligning to TRBD1. This CDR3 region has 15 residues. CDR1 is SGHDT and CDR2 is YYEEEE in the germline V gene. After removal of 4 bases from V and 6 bases from J, the junction contained 9 bases not matched to a gene. The CDR3 coding sequence is TGTGCCAGCAGCAACCAGGGGGCTTCGGGCAATGAGCAGTTCTTC. Its translation: CASSNQGASGNEQFF.

To note about this clone: Different DNA sequences within this sample yield the same CDR3. The chain carries TRBV18 and TRBJ1-4; D is ambiguous. The V end was cut by 4 bases, the J end by 4 bases, with 7 bases between. Germline CDR1 reads KGHSH; CDR2 reads LQKENI. The length of the CDR3 is 13 residues. CDR3 nucleotide sequence: TGTGCCAGCTCACGACATCATAATGAAAAACTGTTTTTT. Protein product: CASSRHHNEKLFF.

This clone has only one observation. The genes are TRBV18 and TRBJ2-4; 7 positions match TRBD1. This CDR3 comprises 14 residues. V lost 6 bases and J lost 11; bases outside the gene matches: 13. CDR1 is KGHSH, CDR2 LQKENI, per germline. CDR3 nucleotide sequence: TGTGCCAGCTCCACGACAGGGTCGGGAAATTTTCAGTACTTC. Protein sequence: CASSTTGSGNFQYF.

The chain links TRBV15 to TRBJ1-5; D is perhaps TRBD1 (5 bases). CDR3 length equals 15 residues. V was clipped by 0 bases and J by 3 bases, with 9 bases between them. Germline assignment: CDR1 LNHNV and CDR2 YYDKDF (reference sequence). CDR3 protein: CATSRDGGFNQPQHF. The CDR3 coding sequence is TGTGCCACCAGCAGAGATGGGGGATTCAATCAGCCCCAGCATTTT.

The V and J genes are TRBV6-6 and TRBJ1-2; unclear D gene. Germline V lookup: CDR1 MNHNY, CDR2 SVGAGI (reference sequence). The CDR3 extends over 15 amino acids. The ends were cut back, 6 bases at V and 7 bases at J, with 21 bases in the middle. The CDR3 loop is CASSLNSASSSGYTF. The DNA for the CDR3 is TGTGCCAGCAGCTTGAACAGCGCAAGCTCAAGTGGCTACACCTTC.

The chain is built from TRBV28 and TRBJ2-3; 11 bases are shared with TRBD2. Germline CDR1 MDHEN, CDR2 SYDVKM. The CDR3 contains 15 residues. J was trimmed by 5 bases and V by 6 bases; bases with no gene match: 7. The CDR3 here is CASSLAGGRRDTQYF. The CDR3, as DNA: TGTGCCAGCAGCTTAGCGGGGGGGAGAAGAGATACGCAGTATTTT.

The J gene is TRBJ2-3, the V gene TRBV18; no clear D. CDR3 size: 16 residues. Between the trimmed V and J ends, which lost 3 bases and 0 bases, there was a span of 13 bases. Germline CDR1 is KGHSH and CDR2 is LQKENI. The CDR3 spells CASSPAIGRSTDTQYF. DNA for the CDR3: TGTGCCAGCTCACCCGCTATCGGACGAAGCACAGATACGCAGTATTTT. The entire variable domain, with the rest obtained from reference TRBV18 and TRBJ2-3, is as follows: NAGVMQNPRHLVRRRGQEARLRCSPMKGHSHVYWYRQLPEEGLKFMVYLQKENIIDESGMPKERFSAEFPKEGPSILRIQQVVRGDSAAYFCASSPAIGRSTDTQYFGPGTRLTVL.